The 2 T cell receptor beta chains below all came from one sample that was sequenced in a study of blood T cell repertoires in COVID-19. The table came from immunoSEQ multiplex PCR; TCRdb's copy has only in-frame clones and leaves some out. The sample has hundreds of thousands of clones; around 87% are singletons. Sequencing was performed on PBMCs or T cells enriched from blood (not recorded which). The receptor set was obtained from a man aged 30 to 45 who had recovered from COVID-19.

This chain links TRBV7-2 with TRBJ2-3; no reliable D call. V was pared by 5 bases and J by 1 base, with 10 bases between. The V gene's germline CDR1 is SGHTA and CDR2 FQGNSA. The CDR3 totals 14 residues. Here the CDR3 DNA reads TGTGCCAGCAGCCAGAACGTCGGCACAGATACGCAGTATTTT. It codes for CASSQNVGTDTQYF.

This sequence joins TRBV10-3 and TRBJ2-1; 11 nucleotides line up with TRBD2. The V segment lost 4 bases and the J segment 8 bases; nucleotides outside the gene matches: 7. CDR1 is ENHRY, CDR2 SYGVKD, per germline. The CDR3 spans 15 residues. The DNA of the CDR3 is TGTGCCATCAGTGCGAGGCTAGCGGGAGGCTATGAGCAGTTCTTC. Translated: CAISARLAGGYEQFF.